The clone carrying this TCR beta chain has at least ten counts. This sample's TCRbeta library carried unique molecular identifier barcodes. TCRdb re-called the PCR reads with MiXCR, one entry per CDR3 protein. The sample contains 200,000 to 250,000 distinct CDR3 sequences, around 12% of which appear only once. The data were obtained in a study of T-cell reconstitution after alpha-beta-depleted transplantation in children. The CDR3 is made up of 14 amino acids. Looked up from germline, CDR1 is SNHLY and CDR2 is FYNNEI. V dropped 7 bases and J dropped 6; count of bases not matched to a gene: 10. The chain couples TRBV2 to TRBJ2-7; 9 nucleotides agree with TRBD1. The specimen was PBMCs from the stem cell graft donor, collected from the stem cell graft. The receptor's source is a human donor who donated a stem cell graft to a child with acute lymphoblastic leukemia. Here the CDR3 DNA reads TGTGCCAGCATTTCCGGGACAGGGAGGATCGAGCAGTACTTC. Amino acids: CASISGTGRIEQYF.